The 5 T cell receptor beta chains below all came from one sample that was sequenced in a study of blood T cells in healthy people across ages. With a J-beta primer mix and a sample-barcoded 5' primer, a second PCR ran about 7 to 12 cycles. From the 5' RACE reads, TCRdb called clonotypes with MiXCR, one entry per CDR3 protein. The data hold about 640,000 distinct CDR3 sequences, with approximately 30% observed a single time. Input material: blood. The receptor source for this set is a woman of 80 years or more in good health.

A few counts support this clonotype. This chain joins TRBV27 and TRBJ1-1; TRBD1 might be the D (5 bases). CDR1 and CDR2 from the germline V gene are MNHEY and SMNVEV (reference sequence). The V and J ends lost 6 bases and 4 bases respectively, with 9 bases between them. The CDR3 sequence is 12 residues long. The CDR3 reads CASREGVTEAFF. The CDR3 DNA is TGTGCCAGCAGGGAAGGGGTCACTGAAGCTTTCTTT.

This clonotype has ten or more counts. The CDR3 here is CASSPQPGPNSPLHF. CDR3 in DNA: TGTGCCAGCAGTCCCCAGCCAGGGCCGAATTCACCCCTCCACTTT. This chain uses TRBV12-3 or TRBV12-4 with TRBJ1-6; weak D call: TRBD1 (5 bases). V was trimmed by 5 bases and J by 7 bases, leaving 15 bases between them. CDR3 length: 15 amino acids.

With regard to this clonotype: Given a much more abundant clone one base away, this may be a read error. V is TRBV5-5 and J is TRBJ1-2; D gene unclear. The V gene's germline CDR1 is SGHKS and CDR2 YYEKEE (reference sequence). Trimming cost V 2 bases and J 6 bases, with 8 bases left between them. This CDR3 has 12 residues. CDR3 bases: TGTGCCAGCAGCTTACAGACAAATGGCTACACCTTC. It translates to CASSLQTNGYTF.

This clonotype showed up just a few times. The chain employs TRBV13 and TRBJ2-4; TRBD2 matches at 7 bases. The CDR3 spans 16 residues. Germline loops: CDR1 PRHDT, CDR2 FYEKMQ (reference sequence). V lost 5 bases, J lost 5 bases, and 12 bases stayed unmatched. The chain's CDR3 is CASSGSGLAAQNIQYF. In nucleotides, the CDR3 is TGTGCCAGCAGCGGAAGTGGGCTAGCGGCACAAAACATTCAGTACTTC.

The gene calls are TRBV29-1 and TRBJ1-2; 11 bases agree with TRBD1. The CDR3 totals 13 residues. Trimming at V came to 5 bases and at J to 4 bases, leaving 3 bases not matched to a gene. Germline CDR1 reads SQVTM; CDR2 reads ANQGSEA. The CDR3 loop reads CSVPGTGGYGYTF. CDR3 coding DNA: TGCAGCGTTCCCGGGACAGGGGGCTATGGCTACACCTTC.